The clone carrying this TCR beta chain showed up just a few times. TCRdb's copy holds only in-frame clones and misses some; the assay was immunoSEQ multiplex PCR. The sample holds roughly 180,000 clones, under 85% seen once. Unmatched junction bases numbered 4, after V lost 5 bases and J lost 5 bases. This CDR3 is built from 13 residues. The V gene's germline CDR1 is SEHNR and CDR2 FQNEAQ (reference sequence). The data are from a study of blood T cell repertoires in COVID-19. The TCR comes from a man in his sixties with active or convalescent COVID-19. Specimen: peripheral blood. V gene TRBV7-9 combines with J gene TRBJ1-2, with 8 bases aligning to TRBD1. Here the CDR3 reads CASSLGQGYGYTF. For the CDR3, the DNA is TGTGCCAGCAGCCTAGGACAGGGTTATGGCTACACCTTC.